The rows below give T cell receptor beta chains drawn from one sample of a study of T-cell memory formation after mild COVID-19. TCRdb re-called the 5' RACE reads through MiXCR, storing one row per CDR3 protein. The table lists hundreds of thousands of distinct CDR3 sequences, around 20% of them singletons, with around 8.4% in the top ten. Source material: PBMCs or a T cell subset sorted from them (not recorded which). These receptors all come from an adult woman who had mild COVID-19 (a few samples of this study predate the infection). Cell type and time point are not known. CDR3s include the opening cysteine and the closing phenylalanine or tryptophan. A D gene is named only where the DNA matches it firmly. A row's size may be missing; if present it is once, few, many or a size class.

D gene	clone size	J gene	V gene	CDR3 protein	CDR3 DNA
TRBD2	many	TRBJ2-7	TRBV7-2	CASSPGTSYEQYF	TGTGCCAGCAGCCCTGGGACTAGCTACGAGCAGTACTTC
.	once	TRBJ1-5	TRBV29-1	CSVEESGGNQPQHF	TGCAGCGTTGAAGAATCAGGGGGCAATCAGCCCCAGCATTTT
.	.	TRBJ2-3	TRBV7-6	CASSRSGDGSDTQYF	TGTGCCAGCAGCCGATCGGGGGACGGGTCAGATACGCAGTATTTT
.	.	TRBJ2-2	TRBV5-4	CAGGSNTGELFF	TGTGCCGGGGGGTCGAACACCGGGGAGCTGTTTTTT
.	few	TRBJ2-7	TRBV4-1	CASSQENQQFYEQYF	TGCGCCAGCAGCCAAGAGAACCAACAATTCTACGAGCAGTACTTC
.	.	TRBJ2-3	TRBV4-2	CASSLLSRAGFTDTQYF	TGTGCCAGCAGCCTTCTCAGCCGAGCGGGCTTCACAGATACGCAGTATTTT
TRBD1	few	TRBJ2-7	TRBV29-1	CSVASGGTYEQYF	TGCAGCGTCGCCTCAGGGGGCACCTACGAGCAGTACTTC
.	.	TRBJ1-4	TRBV5-1	CASSLNLAENEKLFF	TGCGCCAGCAGCTTGAATTTGGCGGAAAATGAAAAACTGTTTTTT
.	.	TRBJ2-7	TRBV15	CATSRAGLSYEQYF	TGTGCCACCAGCAGAGCTGGCCTCTCCTACGAGCAGTACTTC
.	.	TRBJ2-6	TRBV6-2/TRBV6-3	CASSYLGPGANVLTF	TGTGCCAGCAGTTACTTAGGCCCTGGGGCCAACGTCCTGACTTTC
.	.	TRBJ2-7	TRBV11-2	CASSSRRSGTGAYEQYF	TGTGCCAGCAGCTCCCGACGATCCGGGACCGGGGCCTACGAGCAGTACTTC
.	.	TRBJ1-5	TRBV7-9	CASSHPGSGQPQHF	TGTGCCAGCAGCCATCCTGGGAGCGGTCAGCCCCAGCATTTT
.	.	TRBJ1-2	TRBV7-9	CASSLSGAANGGYTF	TGTGCCAGCAGCTTATCAGGAGCCGCCAATGGTGGCTACACCTTC